This entry lists 23 T cell receptor beta chains sequenced from one sample in a study. Using its own MiXCR run on the 5' RACE reads, TCRdb lists one record per CDR3 protein. Here the sample spans some 44,000 distinct CDR3 sequences, about 20% being singletons. Treg sorting used a CD4+CD25+CD127-/low gate. Sequencing was carried out using Tregs sorted from blood. These receptors were taken from a female donor with breast cancer.

This sequence joins TRBV6-6 and TRBJ1-2; 8 bases agree with TRBD1. Germline V lookup: CDR1 MNHNY, CDR2 SVGAGI (reference sequence). V lost 0 bases and J lost 3; bases outside the gene matches: 3. The CDR3 consists of 15 residues. The CDR3 DNA reads as TGTGCCAGCAGTTACTCCGTGGACAGGGACTATGGCTACACCTTC. Its protein is CASSYSVDRDYGYTF.

This clonotype was seen more than once but under ten times. This chain connects TRBV24-1 to TRBJ2-1; D may be TRBD2 (5 bases). The CDR3 contains 14 residues. Germline lookup yields CDR1 KGHDR and CDR2 SFDVKD. Trimming removed 0 bases at V and 6 bases at J, with 8 bases between. The CDR3: CATSDLSGFNEQFF. For the CDR3, the DNA is TGTGCCACCAGTGATTTGTCGGGGTTCAATGAGCAGTTCTTC.

Remarks on this clonotype: Likely a read error: the CDR3 ends without its conserved phenylalanine or tryptophan. The DNA is left out, because the CDR3 cannot be placed on it with certainty; the CDR3 is given as TCRdb lists it. The V gene is TRBV6-5, the J gene TRBJ2-7; TRBD2, as called in the table, went unchecked against the DNA. The CDR3 spans 13 amino acids, including both terminal residues. Germline CDR1 MNHEY, CDR2 SVGAGI. The CDR3 protein is CASSGTSGNEQYC.

This clonotype was counted at least ten times. This sequence joins TRBV4-3 and TRBJ1-3; D ambiguous. Trimming took 3 bases from V and 3 from J, leaving 6 bases between them. The germline V gene has CDR1 LGHNA and CDR2 YSLEER. CDR3 size: 13 residues. The CDR3: CASSQGFGNTIYF. CDR3 DNA: TGCGCCAGCAGCCAGGGATTTGGAAACACCATATATTTT.

This clonotype was counted many times. The chain uses TRBV29-1 and TRBJ2-3; 9 bases align to TRBD1. With 7 bases clipped from V and 1 base from J, the junction kept 6 bases outside the gene matches. Germline V lookup: CDR1 SQVTM, CDR2 ANQGSEA. The CDR3 contains 14 residues. CDR3 bases: TGCAGCGAAGGACAGGGGACGGGCACAGATACGCAGTATTTT. Residues: CSEGQGTGTDTQYF.

This sequence joins TRBV15 and TRBJ2-3; D possibly corresponds to TRBD1 (5 bases). The closer fit of TRBJ1-5 to the DNA end suggests the J call may be wrong. The CDR3 runs to 19 residues. CDR1 and CDR2 from the germline V gene are LNHNV and YYDKDF (reference sequence). The CDR3 coding sequence is TGTGCCACCAGCAGCTCTGGGACTAGCGGTCTCCGAAGCACAGATACGCAGCATTTT. This translates into CATSSSGTSGLRSTDTQHF.

The chain uses TRBV7-9 and TRBJ2-3; D unresolved. From germline, CDR1 is SEHNR and CDR2 FQNEAQ (reference sequence). Trimming took off 0 bases at V and 5 bases at J, with 6 bases between the two ends. This CDR3 has 13 residues. DNA of the CDR3: TGTGCCAGCAGCTTAGCCCCGGGAGATACGCAGTATTTT. Its protein product is CASSLAPGDTQYF.

This clonotype occurred many times. The chain uses TRBV7-2 and TRBJ1-3; no clear D gene. V lost 2 bases and J lost 0, with 14 bases in between. This CDR3 contains 17 residues. Germline CDR1 is SGHTA and CDR2 is FQGNSA. CDR3 coding DNA: TGTGCCAGCAGCTTAATTTATGGATTGGACTCTGGAAACACCATATATTTT. It is translated as CASSLIYGLDSGNTIYF.

The V call is TRBV5-1, the J call TRBJ2-7, with D perhaps matching TRBD2 (5 bases). CDR3 length: 13 amino acids. Germline loops: CDR1 SGHRS, CDR2 YFSETQ. Trimming pared 6 bases from V and 2 bases from J, leaving 12 bases between. This CDR3 reads CASKMEDPYEQYF. CDR3 DNA: TGCGCCAGCAAGATGGAGGACCCCTACGAGCAGTACTTC.

In its sample, this clonotype was seen once. A much larger clone sits a single nucleotide away, making a read error possible. The genes are TRBV5-1 and TRBJ2-2, with D possibly TRBD1 on 6 matching bases. The V end was cut by 3 bases, the J end by 0 bases, with 15 bases between. CDR1 is SGHRS, CDR2 YFSETQ, per germline. The CDR3 is 17 residues long. CDR3 DNA: TGCGCCAGCAGCTGCTCTCCGCCAGGGGCGAACACCGGGGAGCTGTTTTTT. As protein: CASSCSPPGANTGELFF.

Ten or more counts support this clonotype. V usage is TRBV6-5 and J usage is TRBJ1-1; maybe TRBD1 (5 bases). With 2 bases removed from V and 11 bases from J, the gap between germline ends came to 15 bases. This CDR3 contains 13 residues. Germline CDR1 is MNHEY and CDR2 is SVGAGI. CDR3 region: CASSYGLRGFAFF. The CDR3, as DNA: TGTGCCAGCAGTTACGGGTTACGGGGGTTTGCTTTCTTT.

This sequence joins TRBV10-3 and TRBJ2-1, with 9 nucleotides matching TRBD2. The V segment lost 10 bases and the J segment 4 bases; nucleotides outside the gene matches: 11. CDR3 length: 15 residues. The germline V gene has CDR1 ENHRY and CDR2 SYGVKD. In nucleotides, the CDR3 is TGTGCCACTCAAATAGCGGGAGATCGGTACAATGAGCAGTTCTTC. Its protein is CATQIAGDRYNEQFF.

This clonotype was seen repeatedly, ten times or more. This chain connects TRBV10-1 to TRBJ1-3; weak D call: TRBD1 (5 bases). V was shortened by 2 bases and J by 0 bases, with 5 bases between the two germline ends. The CDR3 loop spans 14 amino acids. Germline V gene data show CDR1 as WNHNN and CDR2 as SYGVQD (reference sequence). CDR3 coding DNA: TGCGCCAGCAGTGAGGACAGCTCTGGAAACACCATATATTTT. This sequence encodes CASSEDSSGNTIYF.

This chain uses TRBV12-3 or TRBV12-4 with TRBJ2-3; tentatively, D is TRBD2 (7 bases). CDR3 length equals 15 residues. V lost 6 bases to trimming and J lost 1 base, with 14 bases between them. The DNA for the CDR3 is TGTGCCAGCAGAAAGGGGGGGGGTGGCACAGATACGCAGTATTTT. Translation: CASRKGGGGTDTQYF.

A note on this clonotype: A much larger clone differs from this one at a single base, so this may be a read error. This likely comes from a read error, as the CDR3 has no conserved phenylalanine or tryptophan at its end. V and J are TRBV7-2 and TRBJ1-1; D is unclear. The V end lost 1 base, the J end lost 1 base, and 7 bases lay between the germline ends. This CDR3 is 14 amino acids long. CDR1 and CDR2 from the germline V gene are SGHTA and FQGNSA. Written as DNA, the CDR3 is TGTGCCAGCAGCTTAGAGGAGGAGAACACTGAAGCTTTCTGT. This sequence encodes CASSLEEENTEAFC.

Ten or more counts support this clonotype. The chain employs TRBV4-1 and TRBJ2-7; no reliable D call. The germline gives CDR1 MGHRA, CDR2 YSYEKL. CDR3 size: 12 residues. V was trimmed by 1 base and J by 7 bases, leaving 8 bases between them. The CDR3 loop is CASSQGHGEQYF. The CDR3 nucleotides read TGCGCCAGCAGCCAAGGCCATGGTGAGCAGTACTTC.

On this clonotype: Given a much more abundant clone one base away, this may be a read error. The V and J genes are TRBV12-3 or TRBV12-4 and TRBJ2-3; 10 bases fit TRBD2. The CDR3 extends over 16 amino acids. V trimming: 8 bases; J trimming: 2 bases; junction bases outside the gene matches: 10. For the CDR3, the DNA is TGTGCCAGCGTTCCAGGGACTAGCGCGTTCACAGATACGCAGTATTTT. Translating it yields CASVPGTSAFTDTQYF.

In its sample, this clonotype was seen many times. V is TRBV9 and J is TRBJ2-7; unclear D gene. Trimming shortened V by 4 bases and J by 1 base, and 12 bases separated the two germline ends. The CDR3 has 14 residues. In germline, CDR1 is SGDLS, CDR2 YYNGEE. The CDR3 DNA follows: TGTGCCAGCAGCCCCTCGCCCCGGTCCTACGAGCAGTACTTC. Amino acid sequence: CASSPSPRSYEQYF.

This clonotype was picked up many times. The V call is TRBV20-1, the J call TRBJ2-7; 9 bases match TRBD2. This CDR3 contains 14 residues. CDR1 is DFQATT and CDR2 is SNEGSKA in the germline V gene (reference sequence). The V and J ends lost 2 bases and 5 bases, in that order; junction bases with no gene match: 7. The CDR3 sequence: CSARRPSGTNEQYF. The CDR3, as DNA: TGCAGTGCTAGACGGCCTAGCGGGACCAACGAGCAGTACTTC.

This clonotype occurred many times. The chain combines TRBV20-1 with TRBJ1-1; D possibly corresponds to TRBD1 (5 bases). The V gene lost 3 bases and the J gene lost 7 bases, with 9 bases spanning the gap. This CDR3 comprises 11 residues. CDR1 and CDR2 (germline): DFQATT, SNEGSKA (reference sequence). The CDR3 here is CSARGDSEAFF. DNA for the CDR3: TGCAGTGCTAGGGGAGACAGTGAAGCTTTCTTT.

This clonotype was observed once. The chain employs TRBV20-1 and TRBJ1-1; weak D call: TRBD1 (6 bases). Per germline, CDR1 DFQATT and CDR2 SNEGSKA (reference sequence). With 6 bases removed from V and 6 bases from J, the gap between germline ends came to 14 bases. This CDR3 spans 12 amino acids. CDR3 DNA: TGCAGTGCGAACAGGGATTGGGCTGAAGCTTTCTTT. Amino acids: CSANRDWAEAFF.

This clonotype was picked up many times. The genes are TRBV28 and TRBJ2-7; D gene uncertain. Trimming removed 2 bases at V and 1 base at J, with 9 bases between. The CDR3 sequence is 14 residues long. Germline assignment: CDR1 MDHEN and CDR2 SYDVKM. CDR3 in amino acids: CASSLADKSYEQYF. The CDR3 nucleotides are TGTGCCAGCAGTTTAGCGGATAAGTCCTACGAGCAGTACTTC.

To note about this clonotype: A much bigger clone sits one base away, suggesting this may be a read error. The rearrangement links TRBV15 to TRBJ2-1; 8 nucleotides agree with TRBD2. CDR1 and CDR2 (germline): LNHNV, YYDKDF (reference sequence). The length of the CDR3 is 15 residues. The CDR3 loop reads CATSRDSGGDNERFF. In DNA form, the CDR3 reads TGTGCCACCAGCAGAGATTCGGGGGGGGATAATGAGCGGTTCTTC.